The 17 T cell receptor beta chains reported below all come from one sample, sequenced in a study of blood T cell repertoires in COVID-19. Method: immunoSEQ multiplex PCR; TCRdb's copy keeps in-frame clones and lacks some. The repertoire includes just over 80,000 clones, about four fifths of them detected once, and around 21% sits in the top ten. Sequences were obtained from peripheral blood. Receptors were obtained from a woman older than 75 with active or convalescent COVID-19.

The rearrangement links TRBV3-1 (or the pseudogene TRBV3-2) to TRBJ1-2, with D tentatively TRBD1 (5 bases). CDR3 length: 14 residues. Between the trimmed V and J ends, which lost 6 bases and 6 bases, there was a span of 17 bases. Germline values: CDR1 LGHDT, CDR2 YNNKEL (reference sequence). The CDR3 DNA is TGTGCCAGCAGTCGAGGGACGGGGGGTAATGGCTACACCTTC. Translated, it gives CASSRGTGGNGYTF.

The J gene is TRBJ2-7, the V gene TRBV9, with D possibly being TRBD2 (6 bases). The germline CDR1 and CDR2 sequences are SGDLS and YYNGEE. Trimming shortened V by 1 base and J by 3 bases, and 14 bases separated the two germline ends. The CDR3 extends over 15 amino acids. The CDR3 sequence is CASSVSGDSVYEQYF. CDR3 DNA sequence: TGTGCCAGCAGCGTATCTGGGGACTCCGTCTACGAGCAGTACTTC. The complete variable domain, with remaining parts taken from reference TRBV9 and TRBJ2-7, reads DSGVTQTPKHLITATGQRVTLRCSPRSGDLSVYWYQQSLDQGLQFLIQYYNGEERAKGNILERFSAQQFPDLHSELNLSSLELGDSALYFCASSVSGDSVYEQYFGPGTRLTVT.

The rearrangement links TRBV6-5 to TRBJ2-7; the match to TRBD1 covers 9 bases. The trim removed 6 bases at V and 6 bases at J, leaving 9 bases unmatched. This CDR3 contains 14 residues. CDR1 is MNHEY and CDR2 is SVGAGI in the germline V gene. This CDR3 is CASRGGQGIGEQYF. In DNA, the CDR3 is TGTGCCAGCAGAGGGGGACAGGGTATAGGCGAGCAGTACTTC.

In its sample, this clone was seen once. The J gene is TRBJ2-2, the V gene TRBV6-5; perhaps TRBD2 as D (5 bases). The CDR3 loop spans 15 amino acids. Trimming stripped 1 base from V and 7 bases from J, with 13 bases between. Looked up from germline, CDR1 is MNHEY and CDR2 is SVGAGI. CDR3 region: CASSYFFGDSGELFF. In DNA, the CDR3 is TGTGCCAGCAGTTACTTTTTCGGGGATAGCGGGGAGCTGTTTTTT.

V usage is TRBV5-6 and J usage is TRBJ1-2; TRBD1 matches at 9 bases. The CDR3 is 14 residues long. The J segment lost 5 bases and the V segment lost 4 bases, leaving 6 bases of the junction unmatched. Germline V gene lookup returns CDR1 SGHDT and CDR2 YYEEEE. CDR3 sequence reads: CASSHRGQGYGYTF. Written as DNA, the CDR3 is TGTGCCAGCAGCCACCGGGGACAGGGTTATGGCTACACCTTC.

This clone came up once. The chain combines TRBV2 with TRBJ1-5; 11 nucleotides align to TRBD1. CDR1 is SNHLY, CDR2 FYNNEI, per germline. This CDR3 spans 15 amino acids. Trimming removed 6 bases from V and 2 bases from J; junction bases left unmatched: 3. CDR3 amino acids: CASRGQGVRNQPQHF. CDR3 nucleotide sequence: TGTGCCAGCAGGGGACAGGGGGTTCGCAATCAGCCCCAGCATTTT.

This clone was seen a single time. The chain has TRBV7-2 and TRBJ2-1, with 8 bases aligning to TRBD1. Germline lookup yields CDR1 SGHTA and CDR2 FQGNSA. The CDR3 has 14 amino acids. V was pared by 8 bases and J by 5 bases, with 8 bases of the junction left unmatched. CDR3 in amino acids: CASGTGSVHNEQFF. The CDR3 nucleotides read TGTGCCAGCGGGACAGGCTCGGTCCACAATGAGCAGTTCTTC. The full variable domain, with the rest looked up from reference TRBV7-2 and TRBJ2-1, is GAGVSQSPSNKVTEKGKDVELRCDPISGHTALYWYRQSLGQGLEFLIYFQGNSAPDKSGLPSDRFSAERTGGSVSTLTIQRTQQEDSAVYLCASGTGSVHNEQFFGPGTRLTVL.

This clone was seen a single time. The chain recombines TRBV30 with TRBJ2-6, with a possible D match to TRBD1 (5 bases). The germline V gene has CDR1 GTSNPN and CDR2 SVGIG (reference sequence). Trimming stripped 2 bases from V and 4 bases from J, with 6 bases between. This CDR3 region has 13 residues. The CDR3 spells CAWSQGGANVLTF. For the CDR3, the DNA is TGTGCCTGGAGTCAGGGAGGGGCCAACGTCCTGACTTTC.

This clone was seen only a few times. The CDR3 spells CASSNTAGEQYF. CDR3 coding DNA: TGTGCCAGCAGTAATACAGCGGGCGAGCAGTACTTC. The V and J genes are TRBV11-2 and TRBJ2-7; tentatively, D is TRBD2 (6 bases). Germline V CDR1 and CDR2: SGHAT, FQNNGV. Trimming took off 6 bases at V and 6 bases at J, with 12 bases between the two ends. The CDR3 covers 12 residues.

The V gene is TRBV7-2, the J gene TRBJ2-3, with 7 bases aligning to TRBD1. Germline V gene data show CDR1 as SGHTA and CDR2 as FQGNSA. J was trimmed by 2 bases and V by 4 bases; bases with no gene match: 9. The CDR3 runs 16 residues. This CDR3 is CASSSWTGQTTDTQYF. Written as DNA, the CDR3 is TGTGCCAGCAGCTCCTGGACAGGCCAGACCACAGATACGCAGTATTTT.

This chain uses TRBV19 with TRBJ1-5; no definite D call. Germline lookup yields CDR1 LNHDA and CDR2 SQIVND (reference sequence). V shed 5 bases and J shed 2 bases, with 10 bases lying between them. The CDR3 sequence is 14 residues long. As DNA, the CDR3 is TGTGCCAGTAGTCTGATCGGTGGCAATCAGCCCCAGCATTTT. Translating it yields CASSLIGGNQPQHF. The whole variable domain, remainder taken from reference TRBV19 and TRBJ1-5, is DGGITQSPKYLFRKEGQNVTLSCEQNLNHDAMYWYRQDPGQGLRLIYYSQIVNDFQKGDIAEGYSVSREKKESFPLTVTSAQKNPTAFYLCASSLIGGNQPQHFGDGTRLSIL.

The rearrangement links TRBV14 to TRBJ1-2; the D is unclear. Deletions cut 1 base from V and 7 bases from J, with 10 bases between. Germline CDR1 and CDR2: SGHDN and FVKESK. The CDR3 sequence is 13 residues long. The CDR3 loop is CASSQVRAGGYTF. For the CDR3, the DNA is TGTGCCAGCAGCCAAGTGCGGGCCGGTGGCTACACCTTC.

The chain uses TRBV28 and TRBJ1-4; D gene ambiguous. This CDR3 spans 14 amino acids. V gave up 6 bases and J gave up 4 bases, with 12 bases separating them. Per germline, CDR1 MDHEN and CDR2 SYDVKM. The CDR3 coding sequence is TGTGCCAGCAGGTCCCCCCGCAGTAATGAAAAACTGTTTTTT. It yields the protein CASRSPRSNEKLFF.

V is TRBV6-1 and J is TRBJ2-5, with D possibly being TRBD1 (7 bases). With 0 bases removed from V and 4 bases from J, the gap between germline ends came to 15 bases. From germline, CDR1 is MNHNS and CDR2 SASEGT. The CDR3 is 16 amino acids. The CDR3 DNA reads TGTGCCAGCAGTGAAGCTGGAGGGCAGGGGGGAGAGACCCAGTACTTC. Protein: CASSEAGGQGGETQYF.

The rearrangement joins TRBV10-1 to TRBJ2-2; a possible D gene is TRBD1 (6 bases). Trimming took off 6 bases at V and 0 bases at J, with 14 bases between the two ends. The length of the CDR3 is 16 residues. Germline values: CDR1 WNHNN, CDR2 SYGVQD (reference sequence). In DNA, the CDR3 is TGCGCCAGCAGGCAGCGACAGGAGACGAACACCGGGGAGCTGTTTTTT. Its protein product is CASRQRQETNTGELFF.

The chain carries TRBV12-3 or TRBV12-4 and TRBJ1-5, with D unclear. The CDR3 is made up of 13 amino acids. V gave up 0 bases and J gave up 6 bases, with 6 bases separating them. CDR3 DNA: TGTGCCAGCAGTTTAGCGGAGGTTCAGCCCCAGCATTTT. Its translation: CASSLAEVQPQHF.

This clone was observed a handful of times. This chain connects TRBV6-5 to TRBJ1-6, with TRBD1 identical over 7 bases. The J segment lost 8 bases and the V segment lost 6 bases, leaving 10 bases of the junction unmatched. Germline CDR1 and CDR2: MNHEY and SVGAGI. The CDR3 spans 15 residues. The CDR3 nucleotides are TGTGCCAGCAGGAGATCACAGGGGACCGATTCACCCCTCCACTTT. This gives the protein CASRRSQGTDSPLHF.